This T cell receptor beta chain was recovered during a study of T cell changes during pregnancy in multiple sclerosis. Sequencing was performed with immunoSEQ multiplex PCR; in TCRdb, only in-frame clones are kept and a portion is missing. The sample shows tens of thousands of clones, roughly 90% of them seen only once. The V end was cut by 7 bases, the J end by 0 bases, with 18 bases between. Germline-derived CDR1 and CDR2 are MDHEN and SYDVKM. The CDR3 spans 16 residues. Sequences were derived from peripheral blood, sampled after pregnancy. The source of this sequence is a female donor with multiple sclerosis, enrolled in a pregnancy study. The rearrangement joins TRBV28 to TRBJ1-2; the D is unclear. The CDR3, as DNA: TGTGCCAGCATCCCATCCGGGCGGGGAGCTAACTATGGCTACACCTTC. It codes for CASIPSGRGANYGYTF.